This TCR beta chain derives from a study of T cells in Graves' hyperthyroidism and ophthalmopathy. Study results and limitations: Ophthalmopathy, as predicted by the model, came a median roughly 6.3 months after the prediction. Among clonotypes expanded in thyroid above 0.001, most were also found in blood.

As to this clonotype: The antigen remains unidentified.

Germline V gene data show CDR1 as SGHDT and CDR2 as YYEEEE. V lost 3 bases and J lost 7; bases outside the gene matches: 4. This CDR3 region has 15 residues. On the basis of clinical symptoms, serum thyroxine and TRAb, thyroid ultrasound and orbital computed tomography, diagnoses were made. Researchers took RNA transcripts and amplified the TCR beta CDR3 regions from them. Researchers ran a first-round RT-PCR on the TCR CDR3 using the HTBI primer set. In TCRdb, the multiplex PCR reads were re-called with MiXCR into one record per CDR3 protein. The data show fewer than 750,000 distinct CDR3 sequences, roughly 15% seen once.

The J gene is TRBJ2-1, the V gene TRBV5-6, with 13 bases identical to TRBD2. The clonotype was recovered from a woman in her 50s with Graves' ophthalmopathy. Sequencing used blood. The CDR3 DNA is TGTGCCAGCAGCTCACTAGCGGGAGGGACGAATGAGCAGTTCTTC. Translated, it gives CASSSLAGGTNEQFF.